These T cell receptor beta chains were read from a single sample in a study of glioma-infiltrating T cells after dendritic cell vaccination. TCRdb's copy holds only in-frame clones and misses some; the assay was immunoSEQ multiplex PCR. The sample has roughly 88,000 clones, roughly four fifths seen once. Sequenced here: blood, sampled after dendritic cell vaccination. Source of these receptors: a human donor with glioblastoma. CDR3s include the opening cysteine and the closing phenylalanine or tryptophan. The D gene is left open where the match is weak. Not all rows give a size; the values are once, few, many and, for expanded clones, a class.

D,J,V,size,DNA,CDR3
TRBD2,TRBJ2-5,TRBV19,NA,TGTGCTTCGGGACTAGGAGTAGAGACCCAGTACTTC,CASGLGVETQYF
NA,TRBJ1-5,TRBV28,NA,TGTGCCACCCACAGAGAGCCCCAGCATTTT,CATHREPQHF
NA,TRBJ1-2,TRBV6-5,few,TGTGCCAGCAGTTCCAGGGCGGGAGGCTACACCTTC,CASSSRAGGYTF
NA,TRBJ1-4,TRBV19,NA,TGTGCCAGTAGTCCGCCTGTGGCACGAAAACTGTTTTTT,CASSPPVARKLFF
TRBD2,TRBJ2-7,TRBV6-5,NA,TGTGCCAGCAGTTTATTAGCGGGGGGCATCTACGAGCAGTACTTC,CASSLLAGGIYEQYF
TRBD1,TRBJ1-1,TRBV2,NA,TGTGCCAGCAGTTCTAGGACAGGACGAGCTACTGAAGCTTTCTTT,CASSSRTGRATEAFF
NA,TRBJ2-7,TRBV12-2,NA,TGTGCAAGTCGCCTCGAGGGGACAGCCTACGAGCAGTACTTC,CASRLEGTAYEQYF
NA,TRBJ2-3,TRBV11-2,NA,TGTGCCAGCAGCTCATACCCGGGGGGCCCAAACACAGATACGCAGTATTTT,CASSSYPGGPNTDTQYF
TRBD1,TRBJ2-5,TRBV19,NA,TGTGCCAGTAGTCCCCGGTGGGACAGGGTGGGGGAAGAGACCCAGTACTTC,CASSPRWDRVGEETQYF
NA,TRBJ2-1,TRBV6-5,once,TGTGCCAGCAGTTACTCGAGAGCAAGCTCCTACAATGAGCAGTTCTTC,CASSYSRASSYNEQFF